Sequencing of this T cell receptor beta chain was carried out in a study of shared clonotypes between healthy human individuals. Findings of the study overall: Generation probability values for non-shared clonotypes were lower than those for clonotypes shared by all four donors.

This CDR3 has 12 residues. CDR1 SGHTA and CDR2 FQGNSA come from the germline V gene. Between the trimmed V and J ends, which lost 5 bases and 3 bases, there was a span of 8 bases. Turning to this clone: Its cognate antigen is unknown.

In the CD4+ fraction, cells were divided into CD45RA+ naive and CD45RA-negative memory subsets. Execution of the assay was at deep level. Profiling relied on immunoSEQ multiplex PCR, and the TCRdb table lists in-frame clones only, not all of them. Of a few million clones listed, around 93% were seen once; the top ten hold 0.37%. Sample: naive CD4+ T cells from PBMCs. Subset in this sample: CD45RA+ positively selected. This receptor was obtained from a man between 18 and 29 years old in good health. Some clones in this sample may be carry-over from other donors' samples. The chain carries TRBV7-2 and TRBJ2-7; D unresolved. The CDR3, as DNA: TGTGCCAGCAGCCAACGAGGCTACGAGCAGTACTTC. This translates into CASSQRGYEQYF.